This T cell receptor beta chain was captured in a study of T cell responses to AZD1222 COVID-19 vaccine. The study's findings and limits: Vaccine-related CD4 TCRs covered spike, predominating at 160-218 and 743-854. No day 14 peak samples; only post-peak repertoires were characterized. Among those given AZD1222, only five or six were seropositive at baseline.

This CDR3 has 15 residues. V lost 0 bases to trimming and J lost 3 bases, with 9 bases between them. Germline assignment: CDR1 LGHDT and CDR2 YNNKEL (reference sequence). This table comes from immunoSEQ multiplex PCR, and its TCRdb copy is limited to in-frame clones, with some not included. The table includes 95,000 to 150,000 clones, around 90% detected once. Remarks on this clone: Its antigen is unidentified.

The chain is built from TRBV3-1 (or the pseudogene TRBV3-2) and TRBJ1-5, with D tentatively TRBD1 (5 bases). The input for sequencing was peripheral blood, taken on day 0 of AZD1222 vaccination. The clonotype originates from an adult in good health. The CDR3 is CASSQDDSNNQPQHF. The CDR3 nucleotides read TGTGCCAGCAGCCAAGACGACAGCAACAATCAGCCCCAGCATTTT.